The 9 T cell receptor beta chains listed next were all sequenced from one sample in a study of monozygotic twins with inflammatory bowel disease (dated by TCRdb to about 2019). Receptor amplification or capture employed 5' RACE. The sequencer was an Illumina HiSeq 2500. Reprocessed by TCRdb, the reads give a single entry per CDR3 protein sequence, without DNA. The record for this sample contains under 200,000 distinct CDR3 sequences. Over 2.5% of the sample belongs to the ten largest clones. Specimen: blood. These TCRs come from a human donor with ulcerative colitis or Crohn's disease, or a healthy co-twin of an affected twin (not recorded which).

The chain carries TRBV7-2 and TRBJ2-2. The length of the CDR3 is 14 residues. Germline V gives CDR1 SGHTA, CDR2 FQGNSA. This chain's CDR3 is CASSWTANTGELFF.

The chain couples TRBV24-1 to TRBJ2-5. This CDR3 has 13 amino acids. Germline V gene lookup returns CDR1 KGHDR and CDR2 SFDVKD. The chain's CDR3 is CATSDLDKETQYF.

The chain couples TRBV6-2 or TRBV6-3 to TRBJ2-7. The CDR3 runs to 11 residues. Germline CDR1 is MNHEY and CDR2 is SVGEGT. The CDR3 here is CASSYFYEQYF.

The chain couples TRBV20-1 to TRBJ1-3. Per the germline V gene, CDR1 is DFQATT and CDR2 is SNEGSKA (reference sequence). This CDR3 comprises 14 residues. CDR3 sequence reads: CSARVAISGNTIYF.

J is TRBJ2-3 and V is TRBV24-1; there is no DNA to check the TCRdb D call of TRBD1. Germline V gene lookup returns CDR1 KGHDR and CDR2 SFDVKD. The CDR3 has 15 residues. The CDR3 sequence: CATSAGPKPTDTQYF.

V is TRBV7-3 and J is TRBJ2-1; TCRdb returns TRBD2, unconfirmable since there is no DNA. CDR1 is SGHTA, CDR2 FQGTGA, per germline. This CDR3 is built from 17 residues. This CDR3 reads CASSPIRATGGPEEQFF.

This chain links TRBV4-1 with TRBJ1-1; absent DNA, TCRdb's TRBD1 call cannot be checked. The germline V gene has CDR1 MGHRA and CDR2 YSYEKL. CDR3 size: 17 residues. This CDR3 is CASSESKLGQMNTEAFF.

The chain couples TRBV24-1 to TRBJ2-3; absent DNA, TCRdb's TRBD2 call cannot be checked. CDR1 is KGHDR, CDR2 SFDVKD, per germline. The length of the CDR3 is 17 residues. The CDR3: CATSDLGLAGVSDTQYF.

V is TRBV3-1 and J is TRBJ1-5; checking the TCRdb D call of TRBD1 is not possible without DNA. CDR1 is LGHDT and CDR2 is YNNKEL in the germline V gene (reference sequence). This CDR3 contains 14 residues. This CDR3 is CASSQDGGNQPQHF. Variable domain in full (rest from reference TRBV3-1 and TRBJ1-5): DTAVSQTPKYLVTQMGNDKSIKCEQNLGHDTMYWYKQDSKKFLKIMFSYNNKELIINETVPNRFSPKSPDKAHLNLHINSLELGDSAVYFCASSQDGGNQPQHFGDGTRLSIL.